The subject of this entry is one TCR beta chain. The data derive from a study of control samples from healthy donors and cancer patients. Profiling relied on immunoSEQ multiplex PCR, and the TCRdb table lists in-frame clones only, not all of them. The sample records some 130,000 clones, 75% to 95% being singletons. CDR3 length equals 13 residues. The junction had 4 bases not matched to a gene; V was cut back by 5 bases and J by 7 bases. The sequenced material came from blood. The source of this sequence is a man aged 40-50 years in good health. J is TRBJ1-4 and V is TRBV12-3 or TRBV12-4, with TRBD1 identical over 7 bases. Written as DNA, the CDR3 is TGTGCCAGCAGTAGACAGGGTTCTGAAAAACTGTTTTTT. Translation: CASSRQGSEKLFF.